This T cell receptor beta chain was profiled in a study of blood T cell repertoires in COVID-19. For the study at large: Nucleic acid was either cDNA or gDNA, and it came from T cells, B-cell-depleted T cells, or PBMCs.

Sequenced by immunoSEQ multiplex PCR; TCRdb stores in-frame clones only, minus some. The sample yields 37,000 or so clones, around 81% seen once. Between the trimmed V and J ends, which lost 7 bases and 5 bases, there was a span of 14 bases. The CDR3 is made up of 13 amino acids. CDR1 is SGHTA and CDR2 is FQGNSA in the germline V gene. J is TRBJ1-1 and V is TRBV7-2; the D gene is possibly TRBD1 (6 bases). The sequenced sample was peripheral blood. The receptor's source is a human donor in a cohort sampled during active COVID-19. CDR3 in DNA: TGTGCCAGCAAATGGGGGAGGGGGACTGAAGCTTTCTTT. This translates into CASKWGRGTEAFF.